This T cell receptor beta chain was recorded in a study of blood T cell repertoires in COVID-19. The V gene lost 7 bases and the J gene lost 7 bases, with 15 bases spanning the gap. The CDR3 covers 13 residues. CDR1 KGHDR and CDR2 SFDVKD come from the germline V gene. Seattle participants joined during active infection and were tracked over time. The method was immunoSEQ multiplex PCR; TCRdb's version includes in-frame clones alone and lacks a portion of them. The table shows around 260,000 clones, with under 85% occurring only once. The clonotype comes from a human donor with COVID-19, enrolled during active disease. The donor label of this sample is uncertain. This chain links TRBV24-1 with TRBJ1-2; a possible D gene is TRBD1 (6 bases). The sequenced material came from peripheral blood. As DNA, the CDR3 is TGTGCCACCAGCACCCCCCGGACAGCTGGCTACACCTTC. This gives the protein CATSTPRTAGYTF.